This T cell receptor (beta chain) was retrieved from a study of beta chain features in type 1 diabetes (dated by TCRdb to the late 2010s). Regarding the complete study: No differences in mean age, gender distribution, total cell number or subset yield were found between patients and healthy donors. Across all samples, some 100,000,000 sorted cells were examined, and cell number per subset correlated strongly with RNA yield. In the study, recently diagnosed type 1 diabetes patients and matched healthy donors were compared on the TCRB repertoires of their sorted circulating CD4+ T cell subsets. Regulatory and stem cell-like memory subsets were obtained from only 8 patients and about 8 healthy donors, while naive and central memory subsets were obtained from all 30 or so donors.

The entire isolated RNA was reverse transcribed using the High Capacity cDNA Reverse Transcription Kit, and thus expressed TCRB transcripts were sequenced. Deep immunoSEQ sequencing was performed on naive, central memory and regulatory T cell samples, with an average of roughly 4 million total reads per sample. After sorted cells were lysed in RLT buffer, RNA was extracted with DNase-treated RNeasy Micro or Mini kits, with the choice depending on cell number. Each cell subset was processed on its own to prevent cross-contamination, while patient and healthy donor samples were processed together. The immunoSEQ multiplex PCR was used to amplify TCRB sequences from cDNA, generating 87-bp fragments that spanned the CDR3 region. The amplicons were sequenced using the Illumina HiSeq platform. In the paper's pipeline: PCR bias was computationally corrected using synthetic template baselines, reads within Hamming distance 2 were collapsed, and singletons that could not be merged were discarded. Reads were aligned to IMGT to assign V, D and J genes, CDR3 length, and insertions or deletions at six rearrangement sites. Within each subset, clonotype counts were normalized to the number of sorted cells before true diversity and Gini coefficients were calculated with the tcR R package. The overlap coefficient, calculated on TCRB nucleotide sequences, was used to measure repertoire sharing. TCRdb took this table from immuneACCESS and kept in-frame rearrangements with V and J called. Such tables lack part of the clones; where checked against another copy, unresolved V genes explain under half of the gap, and the rest is unexplained. That table is the source of V, J and clone size, and D and trimming were worked out from the DNA. A total of some 140,000 clones appear in this sample, 7.5% to 9.5% of them only once. The top ten constitute approximately 0.7% of the sample.

Each donor gave one peripheral blood draw, averaging roughly 120 mL, which was collected into heparinised tubes. Using a panel that included CD45RO, CCR7, CD25, CD127, CD95 and CD27, naive, central memory, regulatory and stem cell-like memory CD4+ T cells were sorted on a BD FACSAria II. Purity was above 95% for every sorted population. PBMCs were isolated immediately by Lymphoprep density gradient centrifugation and stained directly without culture. Samples were stained and sorted in pairs, with one healthy donor and one patient per experiment, so that batch effects were minimized. General study outcomes and caveats: Type 1 diabetes patients showed a moderate but significant shortening of TCRB CDR3 length in all four CD4+ subsets. Naive, central memory and regulatory TCRB repertoires appeared to be more similar among patients than among healthy donors. Because cDNA was sequenced instead of genomic DNA, highly expressing activated cells could be over-represented, though the groups showed no difference in activation or CD3 levels. At VDJ recombination sites, type 1 diabetes patients had fewer insertions and more deleted nucleotides, which implies abnormalities in thymic rearrangement. HLA sub-analyses involved small numbers of individuals, so any influence of HLA type on TCRB rearrangement remained unresolved. PCR might favor shorter templates, but patient and control samples were amplified and corrected together, so any skew would affect both groups equally.

This clone was counted between two and nine times. Its antigen is unknown. The sample holds no much larger clone one base away, and base qualities are not on file. Between the V and J ends, shortened by 2 bases and 4 bases respectively, the junction contains 13 bases. CDR1 and CDR2 were assigned from the germline V gene as LGHNT and FRNRAP. Inclusive of the bounding cysteine and phenylalanine, the CDR3 is 15 residues long. The kept DNA is CDR3 alone, 45 bases in frame from the first base. The chain uses TRBV12-5 and TRBJ2-3, with a weak D call of TRBD1 (6 bases match). This receptor was obtained from a man aged 30-40 years with type 1 diabetes. The sequenced material came from central memory CD4+ T cells from blood. CDR3 loop: CASGLSQGFSDTQYF. The nucleotides read TGTGCTAGTGGTTTGAGCCAGGGGTTTTCAGATACGCAGTATTTT.